Below are 8 T cell receptor beta chains sequenced from a single sample in a study of graft-versus-host responses after intestinal transplantation. Processing of graft tissue released intraepithelial and lamina propria lymphocytes. Clones were sequenced by immunoSEQ multiplex PCR, and TCRdb holds only the in-frame ones, with some missing. The sample has 5,500 to 6,000 clones; around 76% are singletons. This specimen was ileum tissue, taken roughly 32 weeks after intestinal transplant. The receptors derive from a human patient who received an intestinal transplant, so some T cells may come from the graft donor.

The genes are TRBV6-1 and TRBJ2-7, with D possibly TRBD2 on 5 matching bases. The germline V gene encodes CDR1 MNHNS and CDR2 SASEGT. V lost 9 bases and J lost 6, with 15 bases in between. The CDR3 loop spans 12 amino acids. This CDR3 is CASVARGSEQYF. CDR3 bases: TGTGCCAGTGTCGCCCGGGGAAGCGAGCAGTACTTC.

V gene TRBV5-6 combines with J gene TRBJ2-3, with D perhaps matching TRBD1 (5 bases). Germline V gene sequence: CDR1 SGHDT, CDR2 YYEEEE. The CDR3 runs 14 residues. V was pared by 3 bases and J by 0 bases, with 8 bases between. CDR3: CASSSSGSTDTQYF. In nucleotides, the CDR3 is TGTGCCAGCAGCTCCTCAGGGAGCACAGATACGCAGTATTTT.

The chain carries TRBV6-1 and TRBJ2-1, with TRBD1 matching 9 bases. The CDR3 totals 14 residues. J gave up 7 bases and V 4 bases, and 5 bases lay outside the gene matches. Looked up from germline, CDR1 is MNHNS and CDR2 is SASEGT. CDR3 bases: TGTGCCAGCAGTGGGGGACAGGGCGGTAATGAGCAGTTCTTC. Its translation: CASSGGQGGNEQFF.

Turning to this clone: Other DNA sequences in the same sample also yield this CDR3. The genes are TRBV9 and TRBJ2-7; 7 bases align to TRBD1. The V and J ends lost 0 bases and 3 bases, in that order; junction bases with no gene match: 6. Germline V gene lookup returns CDR1 SGDLS and CDR2 YYNGEE. There are 15 residues in the CDR3. CDR3 sequence (DNA): TGTGCCAGCAGCGTAGAGGGGGCCTCTTACTACGAGCAGTACTTC. This translates into CASSVEGASYYEQYF.

This sequence joins TRBV4-2 and TRBJ2-3; TRBD1 matches at 7 bases. The CDR3 has 17 amino acids. V was pared by 4 bases and J by 0 bases, with 10 bases of the junction left unmatched. Germline CDR1 is LGHNA and CDR2 is YNFKEQ. The CDR3 spells CASSPLGEGGSTDTQYF. CDR3 DNA: TGTGCCAGCAGCCCCCTCGGGGAAGGGGGCAGCACAGATACGCAGTATTTT.

The chain carries TRBV7-3 and TRBJ2-1; TRBD2 matches 7 bases. This CDR3 region has 15 residues. Per the germline V gene, CDR1 is SGHTA and CDR2 is FQGTGA. V lost 5 bases to trimming and J lost 1 base; unmatched junction nucleotides: 5. CDR3 nucleotides: TGTGCCAGCAGCCTATCAGCGGGGTCCTACAATGAGCAGTTCTTC. Its protein is CASSLSAGSYNEQFF.

This clone was observed a few times. The chain uses TRBV6-1 and TRBJ1-3; 7 nucleotides align to TRBD1. The junction had 8 bases not matched to a gene; V was cut back by 3 bases and J by 0 bases. The germline gives CDR1 MNHNS, CDR2 SASEGT. The CDR3 runs 17 residues. CDR3 nucleotides: TGTGCCAGCAGTGATCAGGGGGTATACTTCTCTGGAAACACCATATATTTT. It translates to CASSDQGVYFSGNTIYF.

The chain is built from TRBV6-6 and TRBJ2-5; TRBD2 agrees at 8 bases. Trimming removed 0 bases from V and 4 bases from J; junction bases left unmatched: 4. The CDR3 loop spans 15 amino acids. Germline assignment: CDR1 MNHNY and CDR2 SVGAGI (reference sequence). In nucleotides, the CDR3 is TGTGCCAGCAGTTACTCAGCGGGGGTTCGAGAGACCCAGTACTTC. This sequence encodes CASSYSAGVRETQYF.